Listed below are T cell receptor beta chains from one sample, sequenced in a study of cytomegalovirus exposure and HLA in healthy donors. Only in-frame clones appear in the TCRdb table, and some are missing; sequencing was by immunoSEQ multiplex PCR. The repertoire holds 90,000 to 120,000 clones, less than 85% seen once, with about 14% in the top ten. Sample: PBMCs. Every receptor here comes from a woman in her 40s in good health and CMV-seropositive. The conserved cysteine and the conserved F or W are not part of the CDR3 here. The order of the fields is CDR3 protein, V gene, J gene.

CDR3: ACARGFPNTEAF
V: TRBV30
J: TRBJ1-1

CDR3: ASSVDYRSYEQY
V: TRBV6-1
J: TRBJ2-7

CDR3: ASSPTRPEAF
V: TRBV18
J: TRBJ1-1

CDR3: ASSLGTSGGTQY
V: TRBV7-9
J: TRBJ2-5

CDR3: ATSRGAGDHIQLF
V: TRBV15
J: TRBJ1-4

CDR3: ASSFGGTENGYT
V: TRBV5-1
J: TRBJ1-2

CDR3: ASSSLGAGSGNTIY
V: TRBV4-1
J: TRBJ1-3

CDR3: ASSASSGGKTEAF
V: TRBV5-1
J: TRBJ1-1

CDR3: ASGPRIYRGRYEQY
V: TRBV12-5
J: TRBJ2-7

CDR3: ASSLRGQGALPYEQY
V: TRBV7-9
J: TRBJ2-7

CDR3: ASSRDRGWEQF
V: TRBV2
J: TRBJ2-1

CDR3: ASSLSGLTEAF
V: TRBV4-1
J: TRBJ1-1

CDR3: AISDRASEETQY
V: TRBV10-3
J: TRBJ2-5

CDR3: ASSYSGTGGHGYT
V: TRBV6-6
J: TRBJ1-2

CDR3: AISPAVNEQF
V: TRBV10-3
J: TRBJ2-1

CDR3: ASSYRSSGGYNEQF
V: TRBV6-5
J: TRBJ2-1

CDR3: SEGGAAYGYT
V: TRBV29-1
J: TRBJ1-2

CDR3: ASRPHRDSGNTIY
V: TRBV6-6
J: TRBJ1-3